This note documents a single T cell receptor beta chain sequence. Its target is unknown. The sample originates from a study of shared clonotypes between healthy human individuals. Overall study results and limits: Generation probability values for non-shared clonotypes were lower than those for clonotypes shared by all four donors. Naive CD4 clonotypes overlapped across a few donors at roughly 5%.

Naivety among CD8 cells was defined by CD45RO negativity and positive CCR7 selection, thereby excluding terminally differentiated effector memory CD45RA+ cells. Over several immunoSEQ plates, each subset's genomic DNA was distributed in even portions. The sorted-subset replicate PCRs were given 150 to 250 ng DNA, which is about 29,000 T cell genomes. Assay: immunoSEQ multiplex PCR; the TCRdb copy retains only in-frame clones and omits some. This sample has millions of clones; approximately 94% occur once, and the top ten carry 1% to 1.3%. This sequence originates from a man aged 18 to 30 in good health. The sample consisted of naive CD8+ T cells sorted from blood.

The CDR3 sequence is CASSFGELGGRGTEAFF. DNA for the CDR3: TGTGCCAGCAGCTTTGGAGAACTCGGGGGACGAGGCACTGAAGCTTTCTTT. This rearrangement joins TRBV11-2 to TRBJ1-1; possible D gene TRBD1, 5 bases. The germline gives CDR1 SGHAT, CDR2 FQNNGV. The CDR3 is 17 amino acids. Trimming removed 3 bases from V and 4 bases from J, with 21 bases in between.